One sample yielded the 22 T cell receptor beta chains listed below, sequenced in a study of graft-versus-host responses after intestinal transplantation. Assay used: immunoSEQ multiplex PCR; TCRdb lists only in-frame clones, some missing. This sample has around 20,000 clones, with roughly 94% found just once. This specimen consisted of PBMCs, obtained 23 days after intestinal transplant. The receptors originated from a human patient who received an intestinal transplant, so some T cells may come from the graft donor.

This rearrangement joins TRBV11-2 to TRBJ1-3; D is undetermined. This CDR3 comprises 17 residues. Germline values: CDR1 SGHAT, CDR2 FQNNGV. V was cut by 1 base and J by 0 bases, with 13 bases left in between. Written as DNA, the CDR3 is TGTGCCAGCAGCTTAGCTCCGGGGTCAGGCTCTGGAAACACCATATATTTT. Amino acid sequence: CASSLAPGSGSGNTIYF.

The CDR3 loop reads CASSLGRFVQYSGNTIYF. For the CDR3, the DNA is TGTGCCAGCAGTTTAGGGCGATTCGTACAGTACTCTGGAAACACCATATATTTT. The V call is TRBV28, the J call TRBJ1-3; D is ambiguous. From germline, CDR1 is MDHEN and CDR2 SYDVKM. With 2 bases removed from V and 0 bases from J, the gap between germline ends came to 17 bases. This CDR3 contains 18 residues.

The chain is built from TRBV5-1 and TRBJ1-2; 7 bases are a match to TRBD1. The ends lost 4 bases at V and 7 bases at J; junction bases unmatched: 4. Germline V gene data show CDR1 as SGHRS and CDR2 as YFSETQ. This CDR3 spans 12 amino acids. CDR3 region: CASSEGASGYTF. In DNA, the CDR3 is TGCGCCAGCAGCGAGGGGGCTTCTGGCTACACCTTC.

This sequence joins TRBV10-3 and TRBJ2-5, with D tentatively TRBD1 (6 bases). The CDR3 consists of 15 residues. Germline CDR1 ENHRY, CDR2 SYGVKD. V was clipped by 6 bases and J by 1 base, with 15 bases between them. The CDR3 sequence: CAISPGQSFQETQYF. In DNA, the CDR3 is TGTGCCATCAGCCCCGGACAGTCATTCCAAGAGACCCAGTACTTC.

V and J are TRBV6-5 and TRBJ2-1; unclear D gene. V was shortened by 0 bases and J by 2 bases, with 8 bases between the two germline ends. This CDR3 has 15 amino acids. Germline lookup yields CDR1 MNHEY and CDR2 SVGAGI. The CDR3 DNA is TGTGCCAGCAGTTACTCGTATAGTACCTACAATGAGCAGTTCTTC. It is translated as CASSYSYSTYNEQFF.

The chain is built from TRBV9 and TRBJ2-2; 10 nucleotides align to TRBD2. The CDR3 extends over 16 amino acids. In germline, CDR1 is SGDLS, CDR2 YYNGEE. Germline trimming cut 3 bases from V and 4 bases from J; bases unmatched to any gene: 6. CDR3 DNA sequence: TGTGCCAGCAGCGCTAGCGGGAGTGGTGTCACCGGGGAGCTGTTTTTT. Residues: CASSASGSGVTGELFF.

The V call is TRBV30, the J call TRBJ2-7, with 11 nucleotides matching TRBD1. CDR1 and CDR2 (germline): GTSNPN, SVGIG (reference sequence). CDR3 size: 13 residues. After removal of 3 bases from V and 7 bases from J, the junction contained 5 bases not matched to a gene. The chain's CDR3 is CAWREDRGREQYF. The CDR3 bases are TGTGCCTGGAGGGAGGACAGGGGGCGTGAGCAGTACTTC.

CDR3 nucleotide sequence: TGTGCCTGGAGGCCAAGAAACACCGGGGAGCTGTTTTTT. Encoded protein: CAWRPRNTGELFF. V and J are TRBV30 and TRBJ2-2; D uncertain. CDR1 and CDR2 (germline): GTSNPN, SVGIG (reference sequence). V gave up 3 bases and J gave up 2 bases, with 7 bases separating them. The CDR3 spans 13 residues.

The J gene is TRBJ2-2, the V gene TRBV6-1, with D possibly being TRBD2 (6 bases). The CDR3 runs to 14 residues. The V end was cut by 0 bases, the J end by 7 bases, with 9 bases between. CDR1 MNHNS and CDR2 SASEGT come from the germline V gene. The CDR3 coding sequence is TGTGCCAGCAGTGAAGCTTGGGGGGACGGGGAGCTGTTTTTT. It specifies CASSEAWGDGELFF.

This rearrangement joins TRBV7-9 to TRBJ2-7; the D gene is possibly TRBD1 (6 bases). Germline V CDR1 and CDR2: SEHNR, FQNEAQ (reference sequence). The V gene lost 2 bases and the J gene lost 5 bases, with 13 bases spanning the gap. CDR3 length equals 14 residues. CDR3 region: CASSLSQGLDEQYF. The CDR3 DNA reads as TGTGCCAGCAGCTTATCTCAGGGGTTGGACGAGCAGTACTTC.

The chain recombines TRBV30 with TRBJ1-5; 8 bases are shared with TRBD1. V dropped 0 bases and J dropped 5; count of bases not matched to a gene: 12. The CDR3 covers 17 residues. The germline CDR1 and CDR2 sequences are GTSNPN and SVGIG (reference sequence). CDR3 amino acids: CAWSVGYRTGLDQPQHF. CDR3 nucleotide sequence: TGTGCCTGGAGTGTAGGTTACAGGACAGGGCTTGATCAGCCCCAGCATTTT.

The rearrangement joins TRBV9 to TRBJ2-3, with D hard to call. There are 14 residues in the CDR3. Germline values: CDR1 SGDLS, CDR2 YYNGEE. The V end lost 3 bases, the J end lost 6 bases, and 14 bases lay between the germline ends. The CDR3 region is CASSDGYLVDTQYF. The CDR3 coding sequence is TGTGCCAGCAGCGACGGGTATCTCGTCGATACGCAGTATTTT.

The V gene is TRBV9, the J gene TRBJ2-1, with TRBD2 matching over 9 bases. The CDR3 runs to 16 residues. CDR1 SGDLS and CDR2 YYNGEE come from the germline V gene. With 0 bases clipped from V and 0 bases from J, the junction kept 1 base outside the gene matches. Here the CDR3 reads CASSVGGRGSYNEQFF. The CDR3 DNA reads as TGTGCCAGCAGCGTAGGCGGGAGGGGCTCCTACAATGAGCAGTTCTTC.

This rearrangement joins TRBV10-3 to TRBJ1-1, with D maybe TRBD1 (5 bases). This CDR3 comprises 17 residues. Germline CDR1 and CDR2: ENHRY and SYGVKD. V was cut by 6 bases and J by 0 bases, with 20 bases left in between. The CDR3 sequence: CAISPNPGRGMNTEAFF. In nucleotides, the CDR3 is TGTGCCATCAGCCCAAACCCGGGACGGGGGATGAACACTGAAGCTTTCTTT.

The V call is TRBV27, the J call TRBJ2-1; maybe TRBD2 (6 bases). CDR1 MNHEY and CDR2 SMNVEV come from the germline V gene (reference sequence). This CDR3 is 13 amino acids long. Deletions cut 0 bases from V and 8 bases from J, with 8 bases between. CDR3 protein: CASSLSEGYEQFF. The CDR3 DNA sequence: TGTGCCAGCAGTTTATCGGAGGGGTATGAGCAGTTCTTC.

The chain carries TRBV4-1 and TRBJ2-7; D possibly uses TRBD1 or TRBD2 (5 bases each). Germline assignment: CDR1 MGHRA and CDR2 YSYEKL. Trimming took 1 base from V and 7 from J, leaving 8 bases between them. CDR3 length equals 12 residues. The CDR3, as DNA: TGCGCCAGCAGCCAAGGGGACGCAGAGCAGTACTTC. Translating it yields CASSQGDAEQYF.

A single count supports this clone. V is TRBV11-2 and J is TRBJ1-1; no clear D. Germline lookup yields CDR1 SGHAT and CDR2 FQNNGV. V lost 1 base and J 3 bases, leaving 9 bases between the germline ends. The CDR3 totals 14 residues. The CDR3 is CASSLAGSDTEAFF. CDR3 nucleotide sequence: TGTGCCAGCAGCTTAGCGGGTTCGGACACTGAAGCTTTCTTT.

The gene calls are TRBV9 and TRBJ2-1, with 8 bases lining up with TRBD2. V trimming: 0 bases; J trimming: 6 bases; junction bases outside the gene matches: 5. Looked up from germline, CDR1 is SGDLS and CDR2 is YYNGEE. This CDR3 comprises 15 residues. CDR3 DNA: TGTGCCAGCAGCGTAGCCAGCGGGAGCTTCAATGAGCAGTTCTTC. Translated, it gives CASSVASGSFNEQFF.

V gene TRBV30 combines with J gene TRBJ2-2; possibly TRBD1 or TRBD2 for D (5 bases each). The CDR3 covers 18 residues. Germline values: CDR1 GTSNPN, CDR2 SVGIG (reference sequence). V lost 3 bases and J lost 6, with 26 bases in between. The CDR3 nucleotides read TGTGCCTGGAGGCATGGGCAGGGAGACTTCTGGTATTCCGGGGAGCTGTTTTTT. This translates into CAWRHGQGDFWYSGELFF.

The rearrangement joins TRBV7-9 to TRBJ2-5; D perhaps matches TRBD1 (5 bases). The CDR3 is 16 amino acids. Per the germline V gene, CDR1 is SEHNR and CDR2 is FQNEAQ (reference sequence). With 5 bases removed from V and 1 base from J, the gap between germline ends came to 17 bases. CDR3 amino acids: CASSDINRIGQETQYF. The CDR3 DNA reads TGTGCCAGCAGCGACATCAACAGGATCGGCCAAGAGACCCAGTACTTC.

The chain couples TRBV2 to TRBJ2-2; 9 bases match TRBD1. CDR3 length equals 16 residues. Germline V gene data show CDR1 as SNHLY and CDR2 as FYNNEI. V lost 6 bases, J lost 4 bases, and 9 bases stayed unmatched. The CDR3: CASRTPSTGGTGELFF. In DNA, the CDR3 is TGTGCCAGCAGGACACCTTCGACAGGGGGCACCGGGGAGCTGTTTTTT.

This chain uses TRBV4-1 with TRBJ2-1; D unresolved. The CDR3 has 14 residues. Germline V gives CDR1 MGHRA, CDR2 YSYEKL. Trimming cost V 4 bases and J 8 bases, with 15 bases left between them. The CDR3 loop reads CASSPILGGDEQFF. CDR3 nucleotides: TGCGCCAGCAGCCCTATATTGGGTGGAGATGAGCAGTTCTTC.